A selection of T cell receptor beta chains follows, all from one sample in a study of patients and donors after allogeneic stem cell transplantation. TCRdb itself ran the RT-PCR reads through MiXCR, one entry per CDR3 protein. This sample has about 960,000 distinct CDR3 sequences, with more than 15% found just once. Material: blood, either unsorted or a sorted T cell fraction (not recorded which). Receptors originate from a human donor who was either an allogeneic HSCT recipient or a stem cell or donor lymphocyte infusion donor (not recorded which). It is not recorded whose cells these are; they may come from a transplant donor. CDR3s include the opening cysteine and the closing phenylalanine or tryptophan. The D gene is left open where the match is weak. Size is stated for part of the rows, as once, few or many counts, or as a class when the clone is expanded.

V gene: TRBV9; D gene: TRBD2; CDR3 length: 15; J gene: TRBJ2-1; clone size: NA; CDR3 protein: CASSTSGRASNEQFF; CDR3 DNA: TGTGCCAGCAGCACGAGCGGGAGGGCTAGTAATGAGCAGTTCTTC
V gene: TRBV10-3; D gene: NA; CDR3 length: 12; J gene: TRBJ2-2; clone size: few; CDR3 protein: CAIRSSAGELFF; CDR3 DNA: TGTGCCATCAGATCTAGCGCGGGGGAGCTGTTTTTT
V gene: TRBV5-6; D gene: TRBD1; CDR3 length: 15; J gene: TRBJ2-1; clone size: NA; CDR3 protein: CASSESGTGDNEQFF; CDR3 DNA: TGTGCCAGCAGCGAATCCGGGACAGGGGACAATGAGCAGTTCTTC
V gene: TRBV3-1; D gene: TRBD2; CDR3 length: 18; J gene: TRBJ2-1; clone size: few; CDR3 protein: CASSQSNFRTSGKVEQFF; CDR3 DNA: TGTGCCAGCAGCCAGTCCAACTTCCGGACTAGCGGGAAGGTTGAGCAGTTCTTC
V gene: TRBV2; D gene: NA; CDR3 length: 15; J gene: TRBJ1-3; clone size: once; CDR3 protein: CASSGIAGAGNTIYF; CDR3 DNA: TGTGCCAGCAGTGGAATAGCAGGGGCCGGAAACACCATATATTTT
V gene: TRBV5-4; D gene: TRBD2; CDR3 length: 16; J gene: TRBJ2-3; clone size: NA; CDR3 protein: CASSSIAGDHTDTQYF; CDR3 DNA: TGTGCCAGCAGCTCTATCGCGGGGGACCACACAGATACGCAGTATTTT
V gene: TRBV20-1; D gene: NA; CDR3 length: 14; J gene: TRBJ2-5; clone size: NA; CDR3 protein: CSARHGTSQETQYF; CDR3 DNA: TGCAGTGCTAGGCACGGGACTTCACAAGAGACCCAGTACTTC
V gene: TRBV4-3; D gene: NA; CDR3 length: 15; J gene: TRBJ1-1; clone size: NA; CDR3 protein: CASSQDPTMNTEAFF; CDR3 DNA: TGCGCCAGCAGCCAAGATCCAACTATGAACACTGAAGCTTTCTTT
V gene: TRBV10-3; D gene: NA; CDR3 length: 14; J gene: TRBJ2-7; clone size: NA; CDR3 protein: CAISDRGDSYEQYF; CDR3 DNA: TGTGCCATCAGTGATCGAGGGGATTCCTACGAGCAGTACTTC
V gene: TRBV5-1; D gene: TRBD2; CDR3 length: 16; J gene: TRBJ2-2; clone size: many; CDR3 protein: CASSEGLAGLAGELFF; CDR3 DNA: TGCGCCAGCAGCGAGGGACTAGCGGGGCTCGCCGGGGAGCTGTTTTTT
V gene: TRBV3-1; D gene: TRBD1; CDR3 length: 15; J gene: TRBJ2-7; clone size: few; CDR3 protein: CASSLRQGVPYEQYF; CDR3 DNA: TGTGCCAGCAGCCTTCGACAGGGGGTTCCCTACGAGCAGTACTTC
V gene: TRBV24-1; D gene: NA; CDR3 length: 12; J gene: TRBJ2-3; clone size: few; CDR3 protein: CATSDDLDTQYF; CDR3 DNA: TGTGCCACCAGTGACGATTTAGATACGCAGTATTTT
V gene: TRBV27; D gene: TRBD1; CDR3 length: 16; J gene: TRBJ1-6; clone size: NA; CDR3 protein: CASSRQGGLSDSPLHF; CDR3 DNA: TGTGCCAGCAGCAGACAGGGGGGGCTTAGCGATTCACCCCTCCACTTT
V gene: TRBV20-1; D gene: NA; CDR3 length: 13; J gene: TRBJ2-3; clone size: NA; CDR3 protein: CSADEWRTDTQYF; CDR3 DNA: TGCAGTGCTGATGAATGGAGAACAGATACGCAGTATTTT
V gene: TRBV5-1; D gene: NA; CDR3 length: 17; J gene: TRBJ2-6; clone size: NA; CDR3 protein: CASSLGTGFGGANVLTF; CDR3 DNA: TGCGCCAGCAGCTTGGGGACGGGGTTCGGTGGGGCCAACGTCCTGACTTTC
V gene: TRBV6-5; D gene: NA; CDR3 length: 13; J gene: TRBJ2-1; clone size: few; CDR3 protein: CASSYNGYNEQFF; CDR3 DNA: TGTGCCAGCAGTTATAACGGATACAATGAGCAGTTCTTC
V gene: TRBV9; D gene: NA; CDR3 length: 13; J gene: TRBJ1-2; clone size: once; CDR3 protein: CASSPAEAWGYTF; CDR3 DNA: TGTGCCAGCAGCCCCGCAGAAGCATGGGGCTACACCTTC
V gene: TRBV20-1; D gene: NA; CDR3 length: 13; J gene: TRBJ1-2; clone size: few; CDR3 protein: CSARDLEGYGYTF; CDR3 DNA: TGCAGTGCTAGAGATCTCGAGGGCTATGGCTACACCTTC
V gene: TRBV4-3; D gene: TRBD1; CDR3 length: 15; J gene: TRBJ2-2; clone size: once; CDR3 protein: CASSQQGARTGELFF; CDR3 DNA: TGCGCCAGCAGCCAGCAGGGGGCTCGGACCGGGGAGCTGTTTTTT
V gene: TRBV20-1; D gene: NA; CDR3 length: 12; J gene: TRBJ2-3; clone size: few; CDR3 protein: CSAREAGSMQYF; CDR3 DNA: TGCAGTGCTAGAGAGGCGGGGAGCATGCAGTATTTT
V gene: TRBV7-2; D gene: NA; CDR3 length: 12; J gene: TRBJ2-3; clone size: few; CDR3 protein: CGSSWISDTQYF; CDR3 DNA: TGTGGCAGCAGCTGGATCTCGGATACGCAGTATTTT
V gene: TRBV20-1; D gene: NA; CDR3 length: 13; J gene: TRBJ2-7; clone size: many; CDR3 protein: CSARGRLSYEQYF; CDR3 DNA: TGCAGTGCTCGCGGGCGGCTCTCCTACGAGCAGTACTTC
V gene: TRBV4-1; D gene: NA; CDR3 length: 14; J gene: TRBJ1-1; clone size: few; CDR3 protein: CASSQVRQGSEAFF; CDR3 DNA: TGCGCCAGCAGCCAAGTCCGGCAGGGGAGTGAAGCTTTCTTT
V gene: TRBV29-1; D gene: NA; CDR3 length: 13; J gene: TRBJ1-1; clone size: few; CDR3 protein: CSVEGGVNTEAFF; CDR3 DNA: TGCAGCGTAGAGGGGGGGGTGAACACTGAAGCTTTCTTT
V gene: TRBV30; D gene: NA; CDR3 length: 17; J gene: TRBJ1-2; clone size: NA; CDR3 protein: CAWSLGTGDASNYGYTF; CDR3 DNA: TGTGCCTGGAGTCTCGGGACGGGGGATGCTTCGAACTATGGCTACACCTTC
V gene: TRBV29-1; D gene: NA; CDR3 length: 15; J gene: TRBJ1-3; clone size: NA; CDR3 protein: CSVVGSSDSGNTIYF; CDR3 DNA: TGCAGCGTTGTTGGGAGCTCCGACTCTGGAAACACCATATATTTT
V gene: TRBV12-3/TRBV12-4; D gene: TRBD1; CDR3 length: 16; J gene: TRBJ2-2; clone size: many; CDR3 protein: CASSFYRGQGTGELFF; CDR3 DNA: TGTGCCAGCAGTTTTTATAGGGGGCAAGGGACCGGGGAGCTGTTTTTT
V gene: TRBV20-1; D gene: TRBD2; CDR3 length: 14; J gene: TRBJ2-7; clone size: NA; CDR3 protein: CSAARGGRGLEQYF; CDR3 DNA: TGCAGTGCTGCCCGAGGCGGGAGGGGCCTCGAGCAGTACTTC
V gene: TRBV6-1; D gene: TRBD2; CDR3 length: 16; J gene: TRBJ2-2; clone size: NA; CDR3 protein: CASRRNSGRGVGELFF; CDR3 DNA: TGTGCCAGCAGACGGAATAGCGGGAGGGGGGTCGGGGAGCTGTTTTTT
V gene: TRBV6-5; D gene: NA; CDR3 length: 12; J gene: TRBJ1-2; clone size: few; CDR3 protein: CASSYGVDGYTF; CDR3 DNA: TGTGCCAGCAGTTACGGGGTAGATGGCTACACCTTC
V gene: TRBV4-3; D gene: NA; CDR3 length: 14; J gene: TRBJ1-1; clone size: NA; CDR3 protein: CASSQDTGSTEAFF; CDR3 DNA: TGCGCCAGCAGCCAAGATACAGGGTCCACTGAAGCTTTCTTT
V gene: TRBV18; D gene: NA; CDR3 length: 16; J gene: TRBJ2-3; clone size: NA; CDR3 protein: CASSPPLIWPTDTQYF; CDR3 DNA: TGTGCCAGCTCACCCCCTCTCATCTGGCCCACAGATACGCAGTATTTT
V gene: TRBV4-2; D gene: TRBD2; CDR3 length: 16; J gene: TRBJ2-1; clone size: NA; CDR3 protein: CASSQGGGDSYNEQFF; CDR3 DNA: TGTGCCAGCAGCCAAGGCGGGGGTGACTCCTACAATGAGCAGTTCTTC
V gene: TRBV25-1; D gene: TRBD2; CDR3 length: 15; J gene: TRBJ2-5; clone size: NA; CDR3 protein: CASSEGAGGQQTQYF; CDR3 DNA: TGTGCCAGCAGTGAAGGAGCGGGGGGGCAACAGACCCAGTACTTC
V gene: TRBV7-9; D gene: NA; CDR3 length: 15; J gene: TRBJ2-4; clone size: few; CDR3 protein: CASSGRGGLKNIQYF; CDR3 DNA: TGTGCCAGCAGCGGTCGGGGAGGACTTAAAAACATTCAGTACTTC
V gene: TRBV9; D gene: TRBD1; CDR3 length: 15; J gene: TRBJ1-5; clone size: NA; CDR3 protein: CASSVGQGDGQPQHF; CDR3 DNA: TGTGCCAGCAGCGTAGGGCAGGGGGACGGTCAGCCCCAGCATTTT
V gene: TRBV4-1; D gene: NA; CDR3 length: 19; J gene: TRBJ2-1; clone size: NA; CDR3 protein: CASSRGPGPTIGSYNEQFF; CDR3 DNA: TGCGCCAGCAGCCGAGGCCCCGGGCCAACCATCGGGTCCTACAATGAGCAGTTCTTC
V gene: TRBV4-2; D gene: TRBD2; CDR3 length: 17; J gene: TRBJ2-5; clone size: NA; CDR3 protein: CASSPRGLAGGRETQYF; CDR3 DNA: TGTGCCAGCAGCCCAAGGGGGCTAGCGGGAGGACGGGAGACCCAGTACTTC
V gene: TRBV6-1; D gene: TRBD1; CDR3 length: 14; J gene: TRBJ2-7; clone size: NA; CDR3 protein: CASNPPGQNYEQYF; CDR3 DNA: TGTGCCAGCAATCCCCCGGGACAGAACTACGAGCAGTACTTC
V gene: TRBV29-1; D gene: NA; CDR3 length: 12; J gene: TRBJ1-1; clone size: NA; CDR3 protein: CSGVTGNTEAFF; CDR3 DNA: TGCAGCGGCGTGACAGGGAACACTGAAGCTTTCTTT
V gene: TRBV12-3/TRBV12-4; D gene: NA; CDR3 length: 13; J gene: TRBJ2-7; clone size: few; CDR3 protein: CASSPPDRYEQYF; CDR3 DNA: TGTGCCAGCAGTCCCCCCGACCGCTACGAGCAGTACTTC
V gene: TRBV25-1; D gene: TRBD1; CDR3 length: 14; J gene: TRBJ1-6; clone size: NA; CDR3 protein: CASSERQGGSPLHF; CDR3 DNA: TGTGCCAGCAGTGAGAGACAGGGTGGGTCACCCCTCCACTTT
V gene: TRBV6-5; D gene: NA; CDR3 length: 17; J gene: TRBJ2-4; clone size: many; CDR3 protein: CASSYSNPWSAKNIQYF; CDR3 DNA: TGTGCCAGCAGTTACTCGAACCCCTGGTCAGCTAAAAACATTCAGTACTTC
V gene: TRBV7-3; D gene: NA; CDR3 length: 15; J gene: TRBJ1-5; clone size: few; CDR3 protein: CASSPEGGIGQPQHF; CDR3 DNA: TGTGCCAGCAGCCCAGAGGGGGGTATCGGTCAGCCCCAGCATTTT
V gene: TRBV7-2; D gene: NA; CDR3 length: 15; J gene: TRBJ1-1; clone size: NA; CDR3 protein: CASSLEGGGDTEAFF; CDR3 DNA: TGTGCCAGCAGCTTAGAGGGGGGAGGGGACACTGAAGCTTTCTTT